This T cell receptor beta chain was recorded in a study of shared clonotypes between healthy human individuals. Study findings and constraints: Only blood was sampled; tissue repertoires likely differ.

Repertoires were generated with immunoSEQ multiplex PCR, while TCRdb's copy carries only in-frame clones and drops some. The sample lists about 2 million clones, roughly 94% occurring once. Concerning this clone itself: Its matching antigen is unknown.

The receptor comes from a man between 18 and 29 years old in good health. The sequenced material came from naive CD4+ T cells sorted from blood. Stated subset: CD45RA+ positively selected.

CDR3 coding DNA: TGCAGTGCTAACTCCTACGAGCAGTACTTC. This encodes CSANSYEQYF. V usage is TRBV20-1 and J usage is TRBJ2-7, with D unresolved. The CDR3 has 10 amino acids. Per germline, CDR1 DFQATT and CDR2 SNEGSKA (reference sequence). The V end lost 4 bases, the J end lost 0 bases, and 1 base lay between the germline ends.